Below, 26 T cell receptor beta chains from the same sample are listed, as sequenced in a study of T cells in Graves' hyperthyroidism and ophthalmopathy. Researchers amplified the TCR beta CDR3 regions from RNA transcripts. In the first-round RT-PCR of the TCR CDR3, the HTBI primer set was used. TCRdb redid the calling of the multiplex PCR reads with MiXCR, one entry per CDR3 protein. This table holds some 620,000 distinct CDR3 sequences, about 17% found once. The sequenced material came from blood. The receptors here all came from a woman aged 25 to 39 with Graves' hyperthyroidism.

This clonotype was seen a few times. V usage is TRBV20-1 and J usage is TRBJ1-6; D gene uncertain. V lost 0 bases, J lost 8 bases, and 8 bases lay in between. The CDR3 contains 13 residues. Germline loops: CDR1 DFQATT, CDR2 SNEGSKA (reference sequence). The CDR3 region has the DNA TGCAGTGCTAGAGAGGGGATGGATTCACCCCTCCACTTT. This encodes CSAREGMDSPLHF.

The chain uses TRBV4-1 and TRBJ2-1; 14 positions match TRBD2. V lost 2 bases, J lost 7 bases, and 4 bases stayed unmatched. The CDR3 sequence is 16 residues long. Germline V CDR1 and CDR2: MGHRA, YSYEKL. CDR3 sequence (DNA): TGCGCCAGCAGCCAATCTCGACTAGCGGGAGGGAATGAGCAGTTCTTC. This sequence encodes CASSQSRLAGGNEQFF.

This chain joins TRBV9 and TRBJ1-1; a possible D gene is TRBD1 (5 bases). Trimming removed 0 bases at V and 5 bases at J, with 11 bases between. The CDR3 consists of 14 residues. The germline gives CDR1 SGDLS, CDR2 YYNGEE. This chain's CDR3 is CASSVVAGSTEAFF. The CDR3 region has the DNA TGTGCCAGCAGCGTAGTGGCAGGGTCAACTGAAGCTTTCTTT.

This clonotype was recorded a few times. The chain employs TRBV30 and TRBJ1-2; D may be TRBD1 (6 bases). The CDR3 length is 18 residues. CDR1 and CDR2 from the germline V gene are GTSNPN and SVGIG (reference sequence). The ends were cut back, 7 bases at V and 0 bases at J, with 27 bases in the middle. The CDR3 sequence is CALPSRDKTQGPNYGYTF. In DNA form, the CDR3 reads TGTGCCTTACCTTCGAGGGACAAAACTCAGGGTCCTAACTATGGCTACACCTTC. The variable domain in full, completed from reference TRBV30 and TRBJ1-2, reads SQTIHQWPATLVQPVGSPLSLECTVEGTSNPNLYWYRQAAGRGLQLLFYSVGIGQISSEVPQNLSASRPQDRQFILSSKKLLLSDSGFYLCALPSRDKTQGPNYGYTFGSGTRLTVV.

The chain recombines TRBV9 with TRBJ2-7, with D possibly matching TRBD1 (6 bases). V lost 0 bases and J 8 bases, leaving 15 bases between the germline ends. The CDR3 is 14 amino acids. Germline lookup yields CDR1 SGDLS and CDR2 YYNGEE. The CDR3 DNA sequence: TGTGCCAGCAGCGTAGGACAGGAACCGGGGAAGCAGTACTTC. Its protein is CASSVGQEPGKQYF.

The chain employs TRBV6-1 and TRBJ1-4, with D unclear. Germline V lookup: CDR1 MNHNS, CDR2 SASEGT. The CDR3 runs 14 residues. Trimming removed 3 bases at V and 4 bases at J, with 9 bases between. CDR3 sequence reads: CASSDSSLNEKLFF. CDR3 DNA: TGTGCCAGCAGTGATTCCAGTCTTAATGAAAAACTGTTTTTT.

This clonotype was seen a single time. V and J are TRBV6-1 and TRBJ2-7; 7 bases line up with TRBD2. CDR1 is MNHNS and CDR2 is SASEGT in the germline V gene. V shed 8 bases and J 0 bases; nucleotides not matched to a gene: 10. The CDR3 totals 15 residues. CDR3 loop: CASEPLGGGSYEQYF. For the CDR3, the DNA is TGTGCCAGCGAACCTTTGGGGGGGGGCTCCTACGAGCAGTACTTC.

Notes on this clonotype: One base away lies a much larger clone, so this may be a sequencing read error. The chain recombines TRBV6-1 with TRBJ2-1, with 7 bases fitting TRBD2. The J segment lost 4 bases and the V segment lost 0 bases, leaving 3 bases of the junction unmatched. CDR1 MNHNS and CDR2 SASEGT come from the germline V gene. The CDR3 is made up of 15 amino acids. For the CDR3, the DNA is TGTGCCAGCAGTGAAGCCCGGCGGGAGTACAATGAGCAGTTCTTC. Amino acids: CASSEARREYNEQFF.

Here the CDR3 reads CASSSPAGGQPQHF. The CDR3 DNA sequence: TGTGCCAGCAGTTCCCCGGCGGGGGGACAGCCCCAGCATTTT. The rearrangement joins TRBV28 to TRBJ1-5; tentatively, D is TRBD1 (5 bases). Germline V gene data show CDR1 as MDHEN and CDR2 as SYDVKM. The V end lost 4 bases, the J end lost 7 bases, and 14 bases lay between the germline ends. The CDR3 is 14 residues long.

This clonotype was picked up many times. The V gene is TRBV10-3, the J gene TRBJ2-1; 7 bases match TRBD1. Germline V gene lookup returns CDR1 ENHRY and CDR2 SYGVKD. The CDR3 sequence is 15 residues long. Germline trimming cut 2 bases from V and 7 bases from J; bases unmatched to any gene: 8. The CDR3 DNA sequence: TGTGCCATCAGTGAGCCGTCGGACAGGTCAAATGAGCAGTTCTTC. This gives the protein CAISEPSDRSNEQFF.

A note on this clonotype: A read error may explain this, as a much larger clone is one base away. The rearrangement uses TRBV30 and TRBJ1-1; perhaps TRBD1 as D (5 bases). Germline V gene data show CDR1 as GTSNPN and CDR2 as SVGIG (reference sequence). The CDR3 is made up of 13 amino acids. The CDR3 DNA reads TGTGCCTGGAGTACGAGGGGAGACACTGAAGCTTCCTTT. Its translation is CAWSTRGDTEASF.

This clonotype was counted ten times or more. The chain links TRBV20-1 to TRBJ2-7, with D perhaps matching TRBD1 (5 bases). This CDR3 contains 12 residues. The V and J ends lost 5 bases and 3 bases respectively, with 11 bases between them. Per the germline V gene, CDR1 is DFQATT and CDR2 is SNEGSKA (reference sequence). The DNA of the CDR3 is TGCAGTGCTGAAAGGGGATACTACGAGCAGTACTTC. Residues: CSAERGYYEQYF.

This clonotype was seen at least ten times. The chain employs TRBV3-1 and TRBJ1-1, with D maybe TRBD1 (5 bases). CDR3 length equals 14 residues. Germline V gene lookup returns CDR1 LGHDT and CDR2 YNNKEL (reference sequence). The V and J ends lost 1 base and 9 bases respectively, with 15 bases between them. The CDR3 nucleotides read TGTGCCAGCAGCCAAGCAACCGGGACTCCGAAAGCTTTCTTT. Translation gives CASSQATGTPKAFF.

This clonotype was seen many times. The junction departs from the called germline gene at one end, perhaps through a read error. The chain has TRBV6-1 and TRBJ2-3; 7 positions match TRBD1. Germline V gives CDR1 MNHNS, CDR2 SASEGT. The CDR3 covers 15 residues. The CDR3 region has the DNA TGTGCCAACAGTCTAAACAGGGGTAGCACAGATACGCAGTATTTT. Its protein is CANSLNRGSTDTQYF.

This clonotype showed up many times. The chain couples TRBV18 to TRBJ2-5; D not certain. The CDR3 covers 14 residues. CDR1 and CDR2 from the germline V gene are KGHSH and LQKENI. The V end lost 2 bases, the J end lost 0 bases, and 7 bases lay between the germline ends. CDR3 in amino acids: CASSPGSDQETQYF. The CDR3 nucleotides read TGTGCCAGCTCACCAGGAAGCGACCAAGAGACCCAGTACTTC.

This clonotype was observed a few times. The chain recombines TRBV10-2 with TRBJ2-7; no clear D gene. CDR1 is WSHSY, CDR2 SAAADI, per germline. Trimming took 2 bases from V and 6 from J, leaving 14 bases between them. CDR3 size: 14 residues. The CDR3: CASSEDNVSTEQYF. The DNA for the CDR3 is TGCGCCAGCAGTGAGGATAATGTGTCGACCGAGCAGTACTTC.

This clonotype showed up just once. V usage is TRBV6-1 and J usage is TRBJ1-1; D uncertain. Germline CDR1 reads MNHNS; CDR2 reads SASEGT. The CDR3 loop spans 13 amino acids. Trimming pared 11 bases from V and 5 bases from J, leaving 18 bases between. CDR3 bases: TGTGCCGGCAAGGATGAGGGTTTGACTGAAGCTTTCTTT. Residues: CAGKDEGLTEAFF.

This clonotype showed up just once. One end of the junction does not line up with germline, which may come from a read error. The rearrangement joins TRBV20-1 to TRBJ2-5, with D possibly being TRBD1 or TRBD2 (5 bases each). Germline CDR1 is DFQATT and CDR2 is SNEGSKA (reference sequence). The CDR3 extends over 13 amino acids. The CDR3 here is CSAYGTDQEAQYF. In nucleotides, the CDR3 is TGCAGTGCCTATGGGACGGACCAAGAGGCCCAGTACTTC.

The V and J genes are TRBV5-4 and TRBJ1-4; no firm D call. The germline gives CDR1 SGHNT, CDR2 YYREEE (reference sequence). V lost 0 bases, J lost 2 bases, and 8 bases lay in between. CDR3 size: 15 residues. CDR3 nucleotides: TGTGCCAGCAGCTTGGGTCAGGTGACTAATGAAAAACTGTTTTTT. This sequence encodes CASSLGQVTNEKLFF.

This clonotype showed up many times. The chain uses TRBV27 and TRBJ1-1, with D perhaps TRBD1 (6 bases). Per the germline V gene, CDR1 is MNHEY and CDR2 is SMNVEV (reference sequence). The length of the CDR3 is 14 residues. Trimming shortened V by 6 bases and J by 4 bases, and 15 bases separated the two germline ends. In DNA form, the CDR3 reads TGTGCCAGCAGATTCCAGGGGATGGGCACTGAAGCTTTCTTT. Translating it yields CASRFQGMGTEAFF.

The genes are TRBV9 and TRBJ1-1; 10 bases map to TRBD1. The germline gives CDR1 SGDLS, CDR2 YYNGEE. The CDR3 has 15 residues. With 2 bases clipped from V and 7 bases from J, the junction kept 8 bases outside the gene matches. The CDR3 sequence is CASSVMGQGIDEAFF. CDR3 sequence (DNA): TGTGCCAGCAGCGTGATGGGACAGGGGATTGATGAAGCTTTCTTT.

This sequence joins TRBV3-1 and TRBJ1-3; 8 positions match TRBD1. V was clipped by 5 bases and J by 2 bases; unmatched bases: 8. This CDR3 has 16 amino acids. Germline loops: CDR1 LGHDT, CDR2 YNNKEL (reference sequence). CDR3 loop: CASSFHGQGPGNTIYF. CDR3 DNA sequence: TGTGCCAGCAGCTTCCACGGACAGGGCCCTGGAAACACCATATATTTT.

This clonotype was found many times. The chain couples TRBV12-5 to TRBJ2-5; D is possibly TRBD1 (6 bases). This CDR3 has 13 amino acids. The V end was cut by 5 bases, the J end by 6 bases, with 13 bases between. Germline V gene lookup returns CDR1 LGHNT and CDR2 FRNRAP. The DNA for the CDR3 is TGTGCTAGTGGTCTCCGGGACACCAAGACCCAGTACTTC. This gives the protein CASGLRDTKTQYF.

This clonotype appeared many times. This chain joins TRBV6-1 and TRBJ1-1, with D tentatively TRBD1 (6 bases). Trimming stripped 6 bases from V and 0 bases from J, with 11 bases between. The CDR3 length is 14 residues. The germline V gene has CDR1 MNHNS and CDR2 SASEGT. DNA of the CDR3: TGTGCCAGCAGACAGGGAGGTTTGAACACTGAAGCTTTCTTT. Its translation is CASRQGGLNTEAFF.

For this clonotype: Sequence at one end of the junction differs from germline and may be a read error. V usage is TRBV2 and J usage is TRBJ2-6; D is perhaps TRBD1 (5 bases). The CDR3 runs 15 residues. Germline CDR1 SNHLY, CDR2 FYNNEI. CDR3: CASSELVSGANVLAF. The CDR3 DNA sequence: TGTGCCAGCAGTGAACTGGTCTCTGGGGCCAACGTCCTGGCTTTC. The full variable domain, its missing parts supplied by reference TRBV2 and TRBJ2-6, is EPEVTQTPSHQVTQMGQEVILRCVPISNHLYFYWYRQILGQKVEFLVSFYNNEISEKSEIFDDQFSVERPDGSNFTLKIRSTKLEDSAMYFCASSELVSGANVLAFGAGSRLTVL.

The sample holds many counts of this clonotype. This rearrangement joins TRBV6-1 to TRBJ2-5; no firm D call. The CDR3 totals 13 residues. The germline V and J ends were trimmed by 2 bases and 5 bases, with 9 bases remaining between them. Germline CDR1 MNHNS, CDR2 SASEGT. The CDR3: CASSEIGRETQYF. The CDR3 DNA sequence: TGTGCCAGCAGTGAAATCGGTCGGGAGACCCAGTACTTC.